This T cell receptor (beta chain) was obtained from a study of blood T cells in healthy people across ages. Sample-barcoded 5' priming and a J-beta primer mix drove a second PCR of about 6 to 11 cycles. MiXCR was run by TCRdb on the 5' RACE reads, yielding one entry per CDR3 protein. The sample carries some 900,000 distinct CDR3 sequences, 40% to 60% recorded once. Points on this clonotype: Antigen unknown.

Study-wide findings and caveats: It was the long-lived donors that had more naive CD4+ cells and higher diversity than aged donors.

The origin of this receptor is a man aged 30-40 years in good health. Sequenced material: blood.

The CDR3 coding sequence is TGTGCCAGCACCCCCCCGGGGGGCAACCTAGCCAAAAACATTCAGTACTTC. It encodes CASTPPGGNLAKNIQYF. V usage is TRBV28 and J usage is TRBJ2-4; D might be TRBD2 (7 bases). This CDR3 spans 17 amino acids. The V gene lost 7 bases and the J gene lost 0 bases, with 19 bases spanning the gap. Germline CDR1 is MDHEN and CDR2 is SYDVKM.